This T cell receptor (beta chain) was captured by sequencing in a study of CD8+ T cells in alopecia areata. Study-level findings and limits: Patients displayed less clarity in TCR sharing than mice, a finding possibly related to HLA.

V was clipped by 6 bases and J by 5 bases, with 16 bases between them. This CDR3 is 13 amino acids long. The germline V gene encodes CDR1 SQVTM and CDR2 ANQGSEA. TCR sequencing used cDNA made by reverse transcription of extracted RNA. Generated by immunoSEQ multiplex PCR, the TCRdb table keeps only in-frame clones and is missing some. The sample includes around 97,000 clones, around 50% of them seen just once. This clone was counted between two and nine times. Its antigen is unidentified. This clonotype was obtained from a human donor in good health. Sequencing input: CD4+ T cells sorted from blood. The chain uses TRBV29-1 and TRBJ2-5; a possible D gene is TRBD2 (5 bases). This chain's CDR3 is CSVLSGGWETQYF. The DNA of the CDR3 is TGCAGCGTCCTTTCTGGAGGCTGGGAGACCCAGTACTTC.